This T cell receptor (beta chain) derives from a study of T cell responses to AZD1222 COVID-19 vaccine (TCRdb year 2021). As for the study more broadly: A total of under 250 trial participants underwent TCR sequencing, of whom 200 to 220 had received two doses of AZD1222 and approximately 26 had received two doses of the MenACWY control vaccine. Trial participants were enrolled by age into subgroups of 18-55, 56-69 and 70-plus years, and around 150, 28 and 57 TCR-sequenced participants, respectively, were included in these subgroups. What the study reported, not specific to this receptor: Because no day 14 peak-response samples were available, repertoires were characterized only after the peak T cell response. Participants were mostly white British and included more females than males, and it was suggested by the authors that clonal diversity may have been underestimated. Reportedly, almost half of the unique spike-specific TCRs recognized epitopes lying outside the regions that are mutated in the B.1.351 and B.1.1.7 variants. A significant rise in spike-specific TCR breadth and depth was observed after two AZD1222 doses relative to day 0 and relative to MenACWY recipients. In the small 56-69-year group, the increase in depth fell short of significance, most likely because of low power. The whole spike protein was spanned by vaccine-associated CD4 TCRs, and dominant responses were seen in regions 160-218 and 743-854. Conclusions about previously exposed vaccinees are limited, since just 5 or 6 AZD1222 recipients were seropositive for SARS-CoV-2 at baseline.

The CDR3 regions of human TCRbeta chains were analyzed by immunosequencing. The published analysis was carried out like this. TCRs in the repertoires were matched against a reference library of SARS-CoV-2-specific TCRs that had been generated with the MIRA antigen-specificity platform. Breadth was defined as the fraction of unique TCRs that were SARS-CoV-2-associated, and depth was defined as the fraction of total T cells that were SARS-CoV-2-associated. Each spike-specific TCR was assigned to its reactive spike region and to a CD4 or CD8 class using the MIRA data. Log10-transformed breadth and depth values were compared by one-way ANOVA with Sidak's multiple comparisons tests. In its TCRdb copy, this immuneACCESS table keeps in-frame sequences only and misses some clones. Where compared with another copy, unresolved V genes explain less than half of these, and the others have no known cause. Clonal size and the V and J genes are those of that table, whereas D and trimming came from the DNA. The table for this sample lists roughly 110,000 clones; around 90% of them were counted only once. The ten largest clones take up 7% to 9% of the sample.

Spanning cysteine to phenylalanine, the CDR3 consists of 15 amino acids. Only the CDR3 region is kept as DNA, spanning 45 bases read in frame from base 1. Trimmed from V: 0 bases; trimmed from J: 2 bases; junction bases lacking a gene match: 3. The germline V gene provides CDR1 LGHNA and CDR2 YSLEER. In the paper's terms, the time point label means: about 28 days (+/-7) after the second vaccine dose. AZD1222 recipients with second doses at about 4 weeks or about 12 weeks were pooled, because spike-specific TCR depth and breadth did not differ between schedules. Vaccinee samples were obtained from the UK trials COV001 and COV002, which included a single-blind randomized controlled phase 2/3 trial of AZD1222 (ChAdOx1 nCoV-19) in healthy adults. For TCRbeta chain sequencing, PBMC samples from trial participants were taken at day 0 and at day 28 after the second dose. A word on this clone: Its target antigen remains unknown. Base qualities are missing; no much larger clone stands one base away.

This clonotype originated in an adult who received the AZD1222 COVID-19 vaccine. Sequenced here: peripheral blood, sampled 28 days after the second AZD1222 dose. The sequence joins TRBV4-3 to TRBJ2-7, with TRBD2 identical over 8 junction bases. This receptor has the CDR3 CASSQDSGGPYEQYF. The DNA sequence is as follows: TGCGCCAGCAGCCAAGATTCGGGGGGGCCCTACGAGCAGTACTTC.